This T cell receptor beta chain was retrieved from a study of T cell responses to AZD1222 COVID-19 vaccine. Germline CDR1 and CDR2: DFQATT and SNEGSKA (reference sequence). The CDR3 spans 11 residues. V was pared by 1 base and J by 3 bases, with 3 bases between. Sequenced by immunoSEQ multiplex PCR; TCRdb stores in-frame clones only, minus some. The sample yields some 130,000 clones, approximately 92% seen once. The starting material was peripheral blood, obtained 28 days after the second AZD1222 dose. The clonotype originates from an adult who received the AZD1222 COVID-19 vaccine. The V gene is TRBV20-1, the J gene TRBJ1-2; D remains ambiguous. The CDR3 here is CSARGDYGYTF. The CDR3, as DNA: TGCAGTGCTAGAGGTGACTATGGCTACACCTTC.